This T cell receptor beta chain comes out of a study of identifying expanded T cells in peripheral blood. This clone was seen just once. Its antigen is currently unknown. This table comes from immunoSEQ multiplex PCR, and its TCRdb copy is limited to in-frame clones, with some not included. Here the sample spans around 91,000 clones, around 88% being singletons. Healthy donors had no documented immune events, such as infections, while sampled. Germline lookup yields CDR1 MDHEN and CDR2 SYDVKM. Trimming cost V 7 bases and J 4 bases; bases outside gene matches: 8. This CDR3 has 14 amino acids. Findings of the study overall: Technical replicates showed around 1.2 changed clones; roughly two weeks roughly 18; four weeks 19.

The sequenced sample was blood. The receptor's source is a person between 18 and 75 years old in good health. V is TRBV28 and J is TRBJ2-7; 9 bases align to TRBD2. CDR3 in amino acids: CASTLKLAGYEQYF. CDR3 sequence (DNA): TGTGCCAGCACCCTAAAACTAGCGGGTTACGAGCAGTACTTC.